Shown below are 9 T cell receptor beta chains from a single sample sequenced in a study of T cell responses to AZD1222 COVID-19 vaccine. Sequencing was performed with immunoSEQ multiplex PCR; in TCRdb, only in-frame clones are kept and a portion is missing. Here the sample spans fewer than 110,000 clones, approximately 90% being singletons. The sample consisted of peripheral blood, taken on day 0 of AZD1222 vaccination. Receptors originate from an adult in good health.

This sequence joins TRBV6-2 or TRBV6-3 and TRBJ2-1, with D perhaps matching TRBD1 (6 bases). V gave up 6 bases and J gave up 7 bases, with 13 bases separating them. CDR3 length: 13 residues. The germline gives CDR1 MNHEY, CDR2 SVGEGT. CDR3 sequence reads: CASSRGRANEQFF. The DNA for the CDR3 is TGTGCCAGCAGCAGGGGCAGGGCTAATGAGCAGTTCTTC.

This clone was counted only a few times. This sequence joins TRBV5-1 and TRBJ2-7; 8 positions match TRBD1. The CDR3 is 15 residues long. J was trimmed by 0 bases and V by 4 bases; bases with no gene match: 6. From germline, CDR1 is SGHRS and CDR2 YFSETQ. Here the CDR3 reads CASSLDREISYEQYF. CDR3 nucleotide sequence: TGCGCCAGCAGCCTGGACAGGGAAATCTCCTACGAGCAGTACTTC. Combining the CDR3 with reference TRBV5-1 and TRBJ2-7 gives the whole variable domain KAGVTQTPRYLIKTRGQQVTLSCSPISGHRSVSWYQQTPGQGLQFLFEYFSETQRNKGNFPGRFSGRQFSNSRSEMNVSTLELGDSALYLCASSLDREISYEQYFGPGTRLTVT.

This clone was counted a few times. The rearrangement uses TRBV3-1 (or the pseudogene TRBV3-2) and TRBJ1-6; possibly TRBD1 for D (6 bases). Trimming cost V 6 bases and J 7 bases, with 16 bases left between them. The CDR3 totals 15 residues. The germline V gene encodes CDR1 LGHDT and CDR2 YNNKEL (reference sequence). The CDR3 DNA follows: TGTGCCAGCAGAATAGACAGGTTATCGAATTCACCCCTCCACTTT. Encoded protein: CASRIDRLSNSPLHF.

This clone was detected only a few times. The chain uses TRBV7-8 and TRBJ2-1; the match to TRBD2 covers 12 bases. Per germline, CDR1 SGHVS and CDR2 FQNEAQ. This CDR3 region has 16 residues. V dropped 5 bases and J dropped 4; count of bases not matched to a gene: 6. This CDR3 is CASSQWTSGVYNEQFF. The CDR3, as DNA: TGTGCCAGCAGCCAATGGACTAGCGGGGTGTACAATGAGCAGTTCTTC.

This rearrangement joins TRBV6-5 to TRBJ2-1; 11 bases line up with TRBD2. The germline gives CDR1 MNHEY, CDR2 SVGAGI. The CDR3 contains 14 residues. V shed 10 bases, J shed 7 bases, and the junction held 9 bases outside the gene matches. CDR3 in DNA: TGTGCCACCCGGCCTAGCGGGGGGTATAATGAGCAGTTCTTC. Its translation: CATRPSGGYNEQFF.

The genes are TRBV4-3 and TRBJ2-7; either TRBD1 or TRBD2 may supply D (5 bases each). This CDR3 is built from 15 residues. The germline V gene encodes CDR1 LGHNA and CDR2 YSLEER. The ends were cut back, 6 bases at V and 5 bases at J, with 20 bases in the middle. The CDR3 spells CASRDTGTPEDEQYF. The CDR3 bases are TGCGCCAGCAGGGACACAGGAACCCCGGAGGACGAGCAGTACTTC.

As for this clone: This specimen includes other DNA sequences encoding the same CDR3. The chain carries TRBV10-1 and TRBJ2-3, with 10 bases aligning to TRBD2. The junction had 2 bases not matched to a gene; V was cut back by 9 bases and J by 2 bases. Germline CDR1 and CDR2: WNHNN and SYGVQD (reference sequence). The CDR3 loop spans 13 amino acids. The CDR3: CASSGGLTDTQYF. CDR3 DNA sequence: TGCGCCAGTAGCGGGGGGCTCACAGATACGCAGTATTTT.

The V gene is TRBV11-2, the J gene TRBJ2-5; either TRBD1 or TRBD2 may supply D (5 bases each). CDR1 is SGHAT and CDR2 is FQNNGV in the germline V gene. This CDR3 has 12 amino acids. V was trimmed by 4 bases and J by 4 bases, leaving 7 bases between them. For the CDR3, the DNA is TGTGCCAGCAGCTGGGACGTAGAGACCCAGTACTTC. It is translated as CASSWDVETQYF.

This chain uses TRBV6-2 or TRBV6-3 with TRBJ2-7; maybe TRBD2 (6 bases). Germline V gene lookup returns CDR1 MNHEY and CDR2 SVGEGT. The CDR3 has 15 residues. V lost 6 bases to trimming and J lost 4 bases, with 19 bases between them. The CDR3: CASSMEGKGLYEQYF. The CDR3 nucleotides read TGTGCCAGCAGCATGGAGGGAAAGGGGTTGTACGAGCAGTACTTC.